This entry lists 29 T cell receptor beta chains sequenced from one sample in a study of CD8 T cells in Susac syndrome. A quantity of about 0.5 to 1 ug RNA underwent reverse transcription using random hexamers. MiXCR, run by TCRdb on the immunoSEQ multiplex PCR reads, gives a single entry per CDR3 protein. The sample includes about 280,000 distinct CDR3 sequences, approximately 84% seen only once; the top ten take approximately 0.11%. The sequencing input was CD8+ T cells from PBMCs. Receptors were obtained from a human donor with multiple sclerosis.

CDR3 region: CAIRLAYEQYF. In nucleotides, the CDR3 is TGTGCCATTCGACTAGCCTACGAGCAGTACTTC. This chain joins TRBV2 and TRBJ2-7, with D possibly matching TRBD2 (6 bases). The length of the CDR3 is 11 residues. In germline, CDR1 is SNHLY, CDR2 FYNNEI. Between the trimmed V and J ends, which lost 10 bases and 2 bases, there was a span of 9 bases.

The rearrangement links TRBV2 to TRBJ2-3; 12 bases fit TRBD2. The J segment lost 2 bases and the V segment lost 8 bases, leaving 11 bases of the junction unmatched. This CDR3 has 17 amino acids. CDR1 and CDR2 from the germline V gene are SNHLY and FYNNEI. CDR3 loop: CASGWSLAGGYTDTQYF. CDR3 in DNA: TGTGCCAGCGGATGGTCGCTAGCGGGAGGGTACACAGATACGCAGTATTTT.

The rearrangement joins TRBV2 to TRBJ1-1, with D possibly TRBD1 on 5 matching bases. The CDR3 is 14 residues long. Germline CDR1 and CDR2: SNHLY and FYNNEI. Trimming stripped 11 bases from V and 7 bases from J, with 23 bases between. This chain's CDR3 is CAGIEGPRGSEAFF. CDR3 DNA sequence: TGTGCCGGCATTGAGGGGCCCCGAGGCAGTGAAGCTTTCTTT.

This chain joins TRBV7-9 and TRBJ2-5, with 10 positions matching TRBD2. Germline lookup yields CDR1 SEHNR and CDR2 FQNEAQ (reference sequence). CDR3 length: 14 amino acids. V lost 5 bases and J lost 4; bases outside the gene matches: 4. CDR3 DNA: TGTGCCAGCAGCAACAGCGGGAGGGGAGAGACCCAGTACTTC. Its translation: CASSNSGRGETQYF.

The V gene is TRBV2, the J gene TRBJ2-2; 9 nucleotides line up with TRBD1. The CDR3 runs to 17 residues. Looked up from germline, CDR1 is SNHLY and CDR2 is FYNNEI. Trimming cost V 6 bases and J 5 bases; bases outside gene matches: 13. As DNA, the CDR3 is TGTGCCAGCAGGCCCCCGGGACAGGGATTAGGAACCGGGGAGCTGTTTTTT. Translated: CASRPPGQGLGTGELFF.

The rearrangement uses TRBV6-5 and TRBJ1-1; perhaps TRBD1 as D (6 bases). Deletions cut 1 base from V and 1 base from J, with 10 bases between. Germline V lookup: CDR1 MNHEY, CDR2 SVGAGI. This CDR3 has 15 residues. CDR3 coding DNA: TGTGCCAGCAGTTACTGGGGGGCGGGGAACACTGAAGCTTTCTTT. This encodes CASSYWGAGNTEAFF.

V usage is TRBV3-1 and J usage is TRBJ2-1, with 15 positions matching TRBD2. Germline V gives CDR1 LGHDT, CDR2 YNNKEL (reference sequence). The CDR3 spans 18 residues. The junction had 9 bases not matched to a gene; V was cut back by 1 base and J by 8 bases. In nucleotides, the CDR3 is TGTGCCAGCAGCCAAGGTCGGACTAGCGGGAGGGCCGGGGATGAGCAGTTCTTC. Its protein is CASSQGRTSGRAGDEQFF.

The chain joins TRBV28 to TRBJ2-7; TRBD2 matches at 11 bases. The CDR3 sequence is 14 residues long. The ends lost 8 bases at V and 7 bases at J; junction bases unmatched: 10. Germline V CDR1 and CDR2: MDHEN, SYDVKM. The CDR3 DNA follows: TGTGCCAGCCGCCCGGGAACTAGCGGGAGTGAGCAGTACTTC. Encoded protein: CASRPGTSGSEQYF.

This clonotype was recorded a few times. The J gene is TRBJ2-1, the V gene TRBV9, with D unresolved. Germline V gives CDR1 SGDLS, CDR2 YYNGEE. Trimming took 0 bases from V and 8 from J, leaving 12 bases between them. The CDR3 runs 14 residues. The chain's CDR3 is CASSVEQMYDEQFF. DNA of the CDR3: TGTGCCAGCAGCGTAGAACAGATGTACGATGAGCAGTTCTTC.

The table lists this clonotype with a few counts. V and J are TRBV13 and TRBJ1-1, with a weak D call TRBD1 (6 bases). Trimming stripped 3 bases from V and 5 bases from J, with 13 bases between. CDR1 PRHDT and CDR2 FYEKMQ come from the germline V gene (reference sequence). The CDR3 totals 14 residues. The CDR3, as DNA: TGTGCCAGCAGCTTCCAGGGTACAGGGACTGAAGCTTTCTTT. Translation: CASSFQGTGTEAFF.

The CDR3 protein is CATSDRLNNEQFF. The CDR3 coding sequence is TGTGCCACCAGTGACCGCCTAAACAATGAGCAGTTCTTC. The chain uses TRBV24-1 and TRBJ2-1; D call uncertain. Trimming left V 4 bases short and J 5 bases short, with 8 bases between. The length of the CDR3 is 13 residues. CDR1 is KGHDR and CDR2 is SFDVKD in the germline V gene.

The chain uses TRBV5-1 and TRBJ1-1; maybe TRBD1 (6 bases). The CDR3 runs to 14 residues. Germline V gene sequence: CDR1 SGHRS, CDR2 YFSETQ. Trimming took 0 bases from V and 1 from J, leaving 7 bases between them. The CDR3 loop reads CASSLEGGNTEAFF. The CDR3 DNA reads TGCGCCAGCAGCTTGGAGGGGGGGAACACTGAAGCTTTCTTT.

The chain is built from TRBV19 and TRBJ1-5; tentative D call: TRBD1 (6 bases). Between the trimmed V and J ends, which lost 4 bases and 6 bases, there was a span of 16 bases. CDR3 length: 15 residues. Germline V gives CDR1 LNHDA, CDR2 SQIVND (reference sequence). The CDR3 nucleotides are TGTGCCAGTAGTACCCGGGACACTCTCTTTCAGCCCCAGCATTTT. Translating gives CASSTRDTLFQPQHF.

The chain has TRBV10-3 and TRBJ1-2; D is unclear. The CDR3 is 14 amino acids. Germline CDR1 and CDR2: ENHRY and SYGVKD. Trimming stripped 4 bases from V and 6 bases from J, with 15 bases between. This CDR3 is CAISVTPLTDGYTF. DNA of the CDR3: TGTGCCATCAGTGTAACTCCTTTGACGGATGGCTACACCTTC.

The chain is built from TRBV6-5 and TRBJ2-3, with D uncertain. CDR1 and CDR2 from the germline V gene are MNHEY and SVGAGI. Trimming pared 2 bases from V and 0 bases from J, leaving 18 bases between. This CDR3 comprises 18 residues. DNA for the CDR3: TGTGCCAGCAGTTACGTGCGTGTAACAGCGAAAAGCACAGATACGCAGTATTTT. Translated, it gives CASSYVRVTAKSTDTQYF.

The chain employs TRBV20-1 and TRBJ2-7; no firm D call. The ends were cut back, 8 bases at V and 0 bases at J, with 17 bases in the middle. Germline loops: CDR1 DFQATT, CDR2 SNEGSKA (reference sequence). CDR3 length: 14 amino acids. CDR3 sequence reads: CSPLKAINSYEQYF. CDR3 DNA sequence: TGCAGTCCCCTGAAAGCGATAAACTCCTACGAGCAGTACTTC.

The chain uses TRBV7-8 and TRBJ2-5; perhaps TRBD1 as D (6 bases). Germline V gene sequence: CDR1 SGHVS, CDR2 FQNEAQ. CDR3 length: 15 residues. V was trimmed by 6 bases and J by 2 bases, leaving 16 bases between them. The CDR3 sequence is CASRTGTWPQETQYF. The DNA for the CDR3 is TGTGCCAGCAGAACCGGGACATGGCCTCAAGAGACCCAGTACTTC.

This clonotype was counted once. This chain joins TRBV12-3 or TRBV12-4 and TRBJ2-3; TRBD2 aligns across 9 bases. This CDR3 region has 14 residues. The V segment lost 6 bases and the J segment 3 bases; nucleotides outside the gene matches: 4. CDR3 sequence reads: CASSQSGRTDTQYF. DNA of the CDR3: TGTGCCAGCAGCCAGAGCGGGAGGACAGATACGCAGTATTTT.

The CDR3 here is CASGFDQGGEISYEQYF. DNA of the CDR3: TGTGCCAGCGGTTTCGATCAGGGGGGAGAGATCTCCTACGAGCAGTACTTC. The gene calls are TRBV18 and TRBJ2-7; tentative D call: TRBD1 (7 bases). The V and J ends lost 8 bases and 0 bases respectively, with 23 bases between them. The CDR3 runs 17 residues. The germline V gene encodes CDR1 KGHSH and CDR2 LQKENI.

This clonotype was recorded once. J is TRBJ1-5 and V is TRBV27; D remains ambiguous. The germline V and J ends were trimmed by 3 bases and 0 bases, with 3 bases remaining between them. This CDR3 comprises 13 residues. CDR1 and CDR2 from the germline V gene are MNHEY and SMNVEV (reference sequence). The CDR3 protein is CASSFVSNQPQHF. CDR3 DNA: TGTGCCAGCAGTTTCGTTAGCAATCAGCCCCAGCATTTT.

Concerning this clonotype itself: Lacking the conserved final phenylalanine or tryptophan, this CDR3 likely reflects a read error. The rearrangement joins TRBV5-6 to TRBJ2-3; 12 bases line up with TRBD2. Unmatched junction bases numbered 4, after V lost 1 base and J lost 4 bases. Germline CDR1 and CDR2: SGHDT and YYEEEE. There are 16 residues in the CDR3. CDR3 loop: CASSLTSGRTADTQYL. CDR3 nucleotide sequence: TGTGCCAGCAGCTTGACTAGCGGGAGGACGGCAGATACGCAGTATCTT.

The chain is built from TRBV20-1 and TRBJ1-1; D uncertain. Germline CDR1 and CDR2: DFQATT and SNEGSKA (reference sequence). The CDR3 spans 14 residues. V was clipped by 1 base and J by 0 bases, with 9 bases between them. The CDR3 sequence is CSARGAGVNTEAFF. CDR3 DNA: TGCAGTGCTAGAGGGGCCGGGGTGAACACTGAAGCTTTCTTT.

CDR3 protein: CASTGIRAEQYF. The CDR3 nucleotides are TGCGCCAGCACCGGGATCAGGGCCGAGCAGTACTTC. The J gene is TRBJ2-7, the V gene TRBV4-1, with D possibly being TRBD1 or TRBD2 (5 bases each). Germline lookup yields CDR1 MGHRA and CDR2 YSYEKL. CDR3 length: 12 residues. The V and J ends lost 7 bases and 6 bases respectively, with 13 bases between them.

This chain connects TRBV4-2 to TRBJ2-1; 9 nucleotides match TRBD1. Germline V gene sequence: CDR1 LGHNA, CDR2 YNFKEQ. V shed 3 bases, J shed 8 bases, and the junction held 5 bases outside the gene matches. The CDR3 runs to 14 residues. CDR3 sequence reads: CASSQTGGGYEQFF. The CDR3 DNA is TGTGCCAGCAGCCAGACAGGGGGGGGGTATGAGCAGTTCTTC.

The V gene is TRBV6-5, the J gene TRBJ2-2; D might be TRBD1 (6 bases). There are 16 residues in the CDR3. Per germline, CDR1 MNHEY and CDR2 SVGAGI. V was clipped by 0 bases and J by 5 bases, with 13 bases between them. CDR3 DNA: TGTGCCAGCAGTTACTCATGGGGGCTGGGGACCGGGGAGCTGTTTTTT. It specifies CASSYSWGLGTGELFF.

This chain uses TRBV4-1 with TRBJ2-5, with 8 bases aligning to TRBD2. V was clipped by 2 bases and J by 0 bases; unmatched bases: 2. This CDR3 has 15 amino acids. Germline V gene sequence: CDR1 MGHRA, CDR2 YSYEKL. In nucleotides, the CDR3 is TGCGCCAGCAGCCAACCCGGGGGGGACCAAGAGACCCAGTACTTC. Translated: CASSQPGGDQETQYF.

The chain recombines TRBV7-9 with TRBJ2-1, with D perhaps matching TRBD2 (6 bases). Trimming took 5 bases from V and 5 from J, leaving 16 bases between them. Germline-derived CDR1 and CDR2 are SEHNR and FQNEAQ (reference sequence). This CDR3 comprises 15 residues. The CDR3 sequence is CASSPRKRTNNEQFF. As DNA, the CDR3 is TGTGCCAGCAGCCCACGGAAGCGGACTAACAATGAGCAGTTCTTC.

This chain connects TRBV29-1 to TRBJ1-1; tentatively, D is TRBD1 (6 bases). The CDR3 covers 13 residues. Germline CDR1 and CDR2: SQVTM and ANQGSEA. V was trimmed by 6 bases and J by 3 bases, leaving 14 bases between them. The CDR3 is CSVATGRYTEAFF. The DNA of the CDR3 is TGCAGCGTGGCCACAGGGAGGTACACTGAAGCTTTCTTT.

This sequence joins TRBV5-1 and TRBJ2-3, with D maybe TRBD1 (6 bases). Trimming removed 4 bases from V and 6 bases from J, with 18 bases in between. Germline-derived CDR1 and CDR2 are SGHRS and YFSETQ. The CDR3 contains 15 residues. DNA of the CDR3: TGCGCCAGCAGCCCTTGGACAGAAGCACGGGATACGCAGTATTTT. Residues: CASSPWTEARDTQYF.